This entry is about one TCR beta chain. Its antigen is unknown. Per-base qualities were not stored, and no clone one base away is much larger. Collaborating institutions collected whole blood in K2EDTA tubes following their own protocols. For TCRbeta analysis, collaborators shipped samples as frozen whole blood, isolated PBMCs, or DNA extracted from either of those sample types. These data come from a study of blood T cell repertoires in COVID-19 (dated by TCRdb to 2020 to 2021). Study-wide context: Samples covering the acute and convalescent phases of COVID-19 were provided by collaborators in the United States, Italy and Spain. The repertoires were released in a freely available public database meant as a resource for research on the immune response to SARS-CoV-2. Where available, HLA class I and class II types were obtained from metadata supplied by the sample provider rather than from assay-based typing. A de-identified subject ID, COVID-19 status, age in years and sex were almost always included in the sample metadata. Deeply sampled blood TCRbeta repertoires from subjects exposed to, actively infected with, or recovered from COVID-19 were included in the dataset. Samples were obtained from the ongoing ImmuneRACE study (first 160 participants) and from about 1,300 subjects provided by 6 global collaborators. The material from the prospective study consisted of cDNA or gDNA derived from T cells, B-cell-depleted T cells, or PBMCs.

As encoded in the germline V gene (reference sequence), CDR1 is LNHNV while CDR2 is YYDKDF. From V the trimming removes 3 bases and from J it removes 4 bases, while the gene matches leave 3 bases of the junction unaccounted for. The cysteine opens and the phenylalanine closes a CDR3 of 14 amino acids. The sequence is cut down to CDR3 DNA, 42 bases in frame from base 1. TCRbeta CDR3 regions were amplified from genomic DNA by means of the immunoSEQ Assay, a bias-controlled multiplex PCR. As for how the authors treated the data: The number of nucleated cells in each sample was estimated from the amplification of reference gene primers within the assay. To quantify the absolute abundance of each unique TCRbeta CDR3 rearrangement, sequence reads were collapsed and filtered. For each sample, productive Simpson clonality was calculated as the square root of Simpson's diversity index over productive rearrangements. Sourced from immuneACCESS, this table was stored by TCRdb with only in-frame sequences that have V and J called. A share of the clones is absent; for the studies checked, an unresolved V gene accounts for under half, and the remainder has no known explanation. That table is the source of V, J and clone size, and D and trimming were worked out from the DNA. The sample table shows 300,000 to 400,000 clones, and roughly 85% are seen once. The top ten clones comprise 7.2% of the sample.

Summary of the overall study and its limitations: The amount of clinical and demographic metadata varied by source and participant and was provided uncurated.

The sequence was obtained from a human donor in a cohort sampled during active COVID-19. The rearrangement joined TRBV15 to TRBJ1-3, with TRBD1 identical over 7 junction bases. The sample taken for sequencing was peripheral blood. The bases read TGTGCCACCAGCAGGACAGGGTTAGGAAACACCATATATTTT. Translated, it gives CATSRTGLGNTIYF.